The clone carrying this TCR beta chain has a count of ten or more. Its antigen is unidentified. Total RNA (approximately 500 ng) served as template for TCR beta cDNA synthesis primed by a constant-region primer. Sequencing libraries for TCR beta derived from three nested multiplex PCR rounds that used slightly modified ARM-PCR. The study ran its first two PCR rounds for roughly 10 cycles each, using TRBV1-TRBV30 forward primers and a C-beta reverse primer. TCRdb itself ran the multiplex PCR reads through MiXCR, one entry per CDR3 protein. The table has some 180,000 distinct CDR3 sequences, about 60% seen once. The entry originates in a study of tumor-infiltrating lymphocytes in primary liver carcinoma. Study-level background: Roughly 3.65 to 7.5 million productive TCRbeta reads were obtained per sample, with similar numbers across tissue types. Notes on the study in general: Tumor region pairs showed greater overlap than either tumor-adjacent or tumor-blood pairs did. Blood fell significantly below tumors in its top-250-clone fraction (p = 0.039).

Germline V lookup: CDR1 SQVTM, CDR2 ANQGSEA. This CDR3 is 15 amino acids long. Trimming took off 3 bases at V and 2 bases at J, with 14 bases between the two ends. Blood RNA was derived from unsorted whole blood, and germline DNA was extracted too. It was before surgery that 3.5 to 4 milliliters of peripheral blood were collected. The sequence was obtained from a man aged 40-55 years with primary liver carcinoma and hepatitis B virus infection. This chain joins TRBV29-1 and TRBJ2-1; D unresolved. Material: peripheral blood. The CDR3 coding sequence is TGCAGCGTTGACGGCGCGGTTATCCCCTACAATGAGCAGTTCTTC. Protein sequence: CSVDGAVIPYNEQFF.